The T cell receptor (beta chain) described here comes from a study of shared clonotypes between healthy human individuals. Findings of the study overall: Sequencing depth was expected to influence donor clonotype sharing.

Caucasian adults living in Nashville, Tennessee, provided all samples. With regard to this clone: Its antigen remains unidentified.

The V gene's germline CDR1 is SGHNT and CDR2 YENEEA. Trimming shortened V by 1 base and J by 3 bases, and 19 bases separated the two germline ends. This CDR3 region has 18 residues. The assay used deep level. Study processing details: There were no quality scores in the junction-only immunoSEQ sequences, so filtering differed. Some clones are missing from TCRdb's copy, which holds only in-frame ones; the method was immunoSEQ multiplex PCR. The V and J calls and the clone size are those of that table, but D and trimming were determined from the DNA. The sample lists about half a million clones, more than 70% seen once, with approximately 12% in the top ten.

V gene TRBV11-3 combines with J gene TRBJ1-5, with D maybe TRBD1 (6 bases). This TCR came from a woman aged 40 to 49 in good health. Some clones in this sample may be carry-over from other donors' samples. Sequenced input: PBMCs. The CDR3 is CASSLAVGGTAPNQPQHF. The CDR3 DNA is TGTGCCAGCAGCTTAGCTGTGGGGGGCACGGCTCCCAATCAGCCCCAGCATTTT.